This T cell receptor beta chain was observed in a study of Ad26.COV2.S vaccination and SARS-CoV-2 variants. Profiling relied on immunoSEQ multiplex PCR, and the TCRdb table lists in-frame clones only, not all of them. The data hold about 460,000 clones, with 80% to 90% observed a single time. The sample's treatment: roughly 18 received Ad26.COV2.S at low or high dose, single or two shots; roughly 5 received placebo; per-sample allocation not given. Repertoires come from day 63 after the first vaccine or placebo injection. Germline-derived CDR1 and CDR2 are SGHTA and FQGNSA. V dropped 0 bases and J dropped 2; count of bases not matched to a gene: 5. This CDR3 is 18 amino acids long.

This sequence was found in a person between 18 and 65 years old who received the Ad26.COV2.S COVID-19 vaccine or a placebo. V and J are TRBV7-2 and TRBJ2-1; 12 bases map to TRBD2. Material: peripheral blood, obtained in a trial of Ad26.COV2.S vaccine versus placebo. The chain's CDR3 is CASSLAGSSGRAYNEQFF. CDR3 sequence (DNA): TGTGCCAGCAGCTTAGCAGGGTCTAGCGGGAGGGCCTACAATGAGCAGTTCTTC.